These T cell receptor beta chains were read from a single sample in a study of blood T cell repertoires in COVID-19. Assay used: immunoSEQ multiplex PCR; TCRdb lists only in-frame clones, some missing. Among roughly 280,000 clones listed, 86% were seen once. The sequenced material came from peripheral blood. Every receptor here comes from a man in his late teens or twenties with active or convalescent COVID-19. The CDR3 runs from the conserved cysteine through the conserved F or W. The D gene is left open where the match is weak. Only some rows state a clone size, as once, few, many or a class for expanded clones.

clone size: NA
D gene: TRBD2
V gene: TRBV4-1
J gene: TRBJ2-5
CDR3 protein: CASSPGSGGPETQYF
CDR3 DNA: TGCGCCAGCAGCCCGGGCAGCGGGGGGCCTGAGACCCAGTACTTC

clone size: NA
D gene: NA
V gene: TRBV6-2/TRBV6-3
J gene: TRBJ1-5
CDR3 protein: CASSSQGNQPQHF
CDR3 DNA: TGTGCCAGCAGTTCCCAGGGTAATCAGCCCCAGCATTTT

clone size: NA
D gene: NA
V gene: TRBV12-3/TRBV12-4
J gene: TRBJ2-3
CDR3 protein: CASRINSGDTQYF
CDR3 DNA: TGTGCCAGCAGAATCAATAGTGGAGATACGCAGTATTTT

clone size: NA
D gene: TRBD1
V gene: TRBV27
J gene: TRBJ2-7
CDR3 protein: CASSPRQGLREQYF
CDR3 DNA: TGTGCCAGCAGTCCGCGACAGGGATTGCGCGAGCAGTACTTC

clone size: few
D gene: NA
V gene: TRBV4-2
J gene: TRBJ1-1
CDR3 protein: CASSQVRDSEAFF
CDR3 DNA: TGTGCCAGCAGCCAAGTCAGGGACTCTGAAGCTTTCTTT

clone size: NA
D gene: NA
V gene: TRBV19
J gene: TRBJ1-2
CDR3 protein: CASSIGDIYGYTF
CDR3 DNA: TGTGCCAGTAGTATCGGGGACATCTATGGCTACACCTTC

clone size: NA
D gene: NA
V gene: TRBV19
J gene: TRBJ1-3
CDR3 protein: CASQPGHSGNTIYF
CDR3 DNA: TGTGCCAGCCAACCGGGACACTCTGGAAACACCATATATTTT

clone size: NA
D gene: NA
V gene: TRBV9
J gene: TRBJ2-1
CDR3 protein: CASSVGRDNEQFF
CDR3 DNA: TGTGCCAGCAGCGTAGGTCGGGACAATGAGCAGTTCTTC

clone size: NA
D gene: TRBD2
V gene: TRBV30
J gene: TRBJ2-3
CDR3 protein: CAWSVILAGGDTQYF
CDR3 DNA: TGTGCCTGGAGTGTAATACTAGCGGGAGGAGATACGCAATATTTT

clone size: NA
D gene: TRBD1
V gene: TRBV27
J gene: TRBJ1-1
CDR3 protein: CASSVRGRTTEAFF
CDR3 DNA: TGTGCCAGCAGTGTTAGGGGGCGGACTACTGAAGCTTTCTTT

clone size: NA
D gene: NA
V gene: TRBV7-9
J gene: TRBJ1-1
CDR3 protein: CALIRVNTEAFF
CDR3 DNA: TGTGCGCTAATACGGGTGAACACTGAAGCTTTCTTT

clone size: NA
D gene: NA
V gene: TRBV19
J gene: TRBJ1-4
CDR3 protein: CASRSGQSHEKLFF
CDR3 DNA: TGTGCCAGTAGGAGTGGGCAGTCTCATGAAAAACTGTTTTTT

clone size: NA
D gene: NA
V gene: TRBV10-3
J gene: TRBJ1-2
CDR3 protein: CAISEIAGYGYTF
CDR3 DNA: TGTGCCATCAGTGAGATCGCAGGCTATGGCTACACCTTC

clone size: NA
D gene: NA
V gene: TRBV5-1
J gene: TRBJ2-3
CDR3 protein: CASRTTVGRVTDTQYF
CDR3 DNA: TGCGCCAGCAGGACCACAGTGGGCCGAGTCACAGATACGCAGTATTTT

clone size: NA
D gene: NA
V gene: TRBV15
J gene: TRBJ1-5
CDR3 protein: CATSSTNQPQHF
CDR3 DNA: TGTGCCACCAGCAGCACAAATCAGCCCCAGCATTTT

clone size: NA
D gene: NA
V gene: TRBV7-3
J gene: TRBJ2-7
CDR3 protein: CASSQGPGSSYEQYF
CDR3 DNA: TGTGCCAGCAGTCAAGGGCCCGGGAGCTCCTACGAGCAGTACTTC

clone size: NA
D gene: TRBD1
V gene: TRBV7-6
J gene: TRBJ2-1
CDR3 protein: CASSLGGQGSNEQFF
CDR3 DNA: TGTGCCAGCAGCTTAGGGGGACAGGGAAGCAATGAGCAGTTCTTC

clone size: NA
D gene: TRBD1
V gene: TRBV9
J gene: TRBJ1-3
CDR3 protein: CASSAGTGGGNTIYF
CDR3 DNA: TGTGCCAGCTCCGCCGGGACAGGGGGTGGAAACACCATATATTTT

clone size: NA
D gene: NA
V gene: TRBV10-1
J gene: TRBJ1-2
CDR3 protein: CASREVVSNYGYTF
CDR3 DNA: TGCGCCAGCAGGGAGGTCGTTTCTAACTATGGCTACACCTTC

clone size: NA
D gene: TRBD1
V gene: TRBV5-1
J gene: TRBJ1-2
CDR3 protein: CASSGGQSGGYTF
CDR3 DNA: TGCGCCAGCAGCGGGGGACAGTCCGGTGGCTACACCTTC

clone size: NA
D gene: NA
V gene: TRBV27
J gene: TRBJ2-7
CDR3 protein: CASSLGRTYEQYF
CDR3 DNA: TGTGCCAGCAGTTTGGGGCGCACCTACGAGCAGTACTTC

clone size: NA
D gene: NA
V gene: TRBV7-2
J gene: TRBJ2-2
CDR3 protein: CASSLGQPGTGELFF
CDR3 DNA: TGTGCCAGCAGCTTAGGACAGCCGGGTACCGGGGAGCTGTTTTTT

clone size: NA
D gene: TRBD1
V gene: TRBV19
J gene: TRBJ1-4
CDR3 protein: CASSLPPGQGAEKLFF
CDR3 DNA: TGTGCCAGTAGTCTACCTCCGGGACAGGGGGCGGAAAAACTGTTTTTT

clone size: NA
D gene: NA
V gene: TRBV19
J gene: TRBJ1-5
CDR3 protein: CASSPRGHFGNQPQHF
CDR3 DNA: TGTGCCAGTAGTCCCAGGGGACATTTCGGAAATCAGCCCCAGCATTTT

clone size: few
D gene: TRBD2
V gene: TRBV7-6
J gene: TRBJ2-1
CDR3 protein: CASSLTVAGGYNEQFF
CDR3 DNA: TGTGCCAGCAGCTTAACGGTAGCGGGGGGCTACAATGAGCAGTTCTTC

clone size: NA
D gene: NA
V gene: TRBV3-1/TRBV3-2
J gene: TRBJ1-1
CDR3 protein: CASSQETANTEAFF
CDR3 DNA: TGTGCCAGCAGCCAGGAGACAGCGAACACTGAAGCTTTCTTT

clone size: many
D gene: TRBD1
V gene: TRBV6-4
J gene: TRBJ1-2
CDR3 protein: CATMDRTGGYTF
CDR3 DNA: TGTGCCACTATGGACAGGACGGGGGGCTACACCTTC

clone size: NA
D gene: TRBD1
V gene: TRBV7-2
J gene: TRBJ2-1
CDR3 protein: CASSLRDRGFDEQFF
CDR3 DNA: TGTGCCAGCAGCTTAAGGGACAGGGGATTTGATGAGCAGTTCTTC

clone size: NA
D gene: NA
V gene: TRBV5-6
J gene: TRBJ1-2
CDR3 protein: CASSLQTANSYGYTF
CDR3 DNA: TGTGCCAGCAGCTTGCAGACAGCAAATTCCTATGGCTACACCTTC